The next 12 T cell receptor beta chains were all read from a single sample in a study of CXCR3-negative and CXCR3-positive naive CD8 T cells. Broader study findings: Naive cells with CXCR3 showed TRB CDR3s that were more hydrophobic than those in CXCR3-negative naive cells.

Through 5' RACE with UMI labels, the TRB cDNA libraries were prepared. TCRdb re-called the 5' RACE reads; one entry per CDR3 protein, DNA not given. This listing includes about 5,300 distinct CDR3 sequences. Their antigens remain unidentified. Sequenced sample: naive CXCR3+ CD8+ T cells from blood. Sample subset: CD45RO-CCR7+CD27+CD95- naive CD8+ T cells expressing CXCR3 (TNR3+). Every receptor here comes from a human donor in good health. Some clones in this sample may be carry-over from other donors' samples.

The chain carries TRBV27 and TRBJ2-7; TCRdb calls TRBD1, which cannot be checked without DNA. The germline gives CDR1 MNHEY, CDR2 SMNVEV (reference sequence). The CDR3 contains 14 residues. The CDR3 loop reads CASSLIQGPYEQYF.

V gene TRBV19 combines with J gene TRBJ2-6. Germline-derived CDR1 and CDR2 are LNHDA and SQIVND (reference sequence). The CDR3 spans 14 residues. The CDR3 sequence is CASTMGSGANVLTF.

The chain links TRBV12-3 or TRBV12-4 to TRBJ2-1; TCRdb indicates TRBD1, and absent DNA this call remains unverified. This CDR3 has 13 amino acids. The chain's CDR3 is CASSLTGINEQFF.

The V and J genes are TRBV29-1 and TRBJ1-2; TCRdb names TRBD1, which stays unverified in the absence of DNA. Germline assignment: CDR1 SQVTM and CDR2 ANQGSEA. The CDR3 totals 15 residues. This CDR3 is CSVEDRSQGTYGYTF.

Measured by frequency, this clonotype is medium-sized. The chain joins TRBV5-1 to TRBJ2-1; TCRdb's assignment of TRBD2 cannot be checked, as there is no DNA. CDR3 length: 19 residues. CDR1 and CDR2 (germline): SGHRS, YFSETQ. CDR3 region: CASRHGPIGSLSPHNEQFF.

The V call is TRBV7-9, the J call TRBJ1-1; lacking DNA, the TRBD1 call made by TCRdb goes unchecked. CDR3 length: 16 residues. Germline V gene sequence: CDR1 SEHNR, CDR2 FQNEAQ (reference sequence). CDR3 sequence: CASSPSPQRQNTEAFF.

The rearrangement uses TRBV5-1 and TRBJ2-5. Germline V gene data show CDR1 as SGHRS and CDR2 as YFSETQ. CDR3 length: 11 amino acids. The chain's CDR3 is CASSSQETQYF.

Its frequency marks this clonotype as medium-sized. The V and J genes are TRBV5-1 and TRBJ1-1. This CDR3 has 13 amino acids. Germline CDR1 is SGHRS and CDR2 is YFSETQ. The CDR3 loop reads CASSLVAGTEAFF.

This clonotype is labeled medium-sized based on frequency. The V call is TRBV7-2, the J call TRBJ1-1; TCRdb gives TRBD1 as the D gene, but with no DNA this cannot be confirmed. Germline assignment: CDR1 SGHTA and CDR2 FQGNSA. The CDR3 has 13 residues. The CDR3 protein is CASSQGGNTEAFF. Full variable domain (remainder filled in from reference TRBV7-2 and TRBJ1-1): GAGVSQSPSNKVTEKGKDVELRCDPISGHTALYWYRQSLGQGLEFLIYFQGNSAPDKSGLPSDRFSAERTGGSVSTLTIQRTQQEDSAVYLCASSQGGNTEAFFGQGTRLTVV.

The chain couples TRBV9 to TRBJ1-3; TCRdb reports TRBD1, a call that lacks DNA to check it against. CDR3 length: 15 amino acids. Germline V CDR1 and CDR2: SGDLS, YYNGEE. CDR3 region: CASSGGDSSGNTIYF. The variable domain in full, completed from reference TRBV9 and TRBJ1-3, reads DSGVTQTPKHLITATGQRVTLRCSPRSGDLSVYWYQQSLDQGLQFLIQYYNGEERAKGNILERFSAQQFPDLHSELNLSSLELGDSALYFCASSGGDSSGNTIYFGEGSWLTVV.

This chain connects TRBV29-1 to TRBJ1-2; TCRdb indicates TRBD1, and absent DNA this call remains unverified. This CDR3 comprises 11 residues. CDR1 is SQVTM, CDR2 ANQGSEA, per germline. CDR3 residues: CSVDRDYFYTF.

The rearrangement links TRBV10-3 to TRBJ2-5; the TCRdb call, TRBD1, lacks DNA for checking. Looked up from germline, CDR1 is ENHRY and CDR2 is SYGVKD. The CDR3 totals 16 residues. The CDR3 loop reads CAISPAPGQGEETQYF.